This T cell receptor (beta chain) was sequenced for a study of shared clonotypes between healthy human individuals. Germline CDR1 SNHLY, CDR2 FYNNEI. This CDR3 has 15 residues. Deletions cut 4 bases from V and 2 bases from J, with 9 bases between. The method was immunoSEQ multiplex PCR; TCRdb's version includes in-frame clones alone and lacks a portion of them. The sample includes about 380,000 clones, 95% to 97% of them seen just once. This TCR was sampled from a man younger than 45 in good health. Source material: memory CD8+ T cells sorted from blood. Regarding subset: CD45RO+ cells pooled with CCR7-negative TemRA cells. V usage is TRBV2 and J usage is TRBJ2-6, with a weak D call TRBD1 (5 bases). DNA of the CDR3: TGTGCCAGCAGTGGAGTAGGGGCTGGGGCCAACGTCCTGACTTTC. It encodes CASSGVGAGANVLTF.